These T cell receptor beta chains were read from a single sample in a study of quantifying T cell responses using KT2 cells. TCRdb re-called the UMI-ligation and nested PCR reads through MiXCR, storing one row per CDR3 protein. The sample yields 25,000 to 35,000 distinct CDR3 sequences, about 9.3% seen once. The sequencing input was PBMCs spiked with cells of the T cell clone KT2. Receptors were obtained from a human donor. Each CDR3 is given with its conserved first and last residue. A D gene is named only where the DNA matches it firmly. Some rows have no size entry. The others give once, few or many, or a class for an expanded clone.

V	length	J	size	D	DNA	CDR3
TRBV12-3/TRBV12-4	17	TRBJ2-7	few	TRBD2	TGTGCCAGCAGTTTCGGCCAACTAGCGGGAGGGTTTGGGGAGCAGTACTTC	CASSFGQLAGGFGEQYF
TRBV2	15	TRBJ1-3	.	.	TGTGCCAGCAGTTCTTTCCAGGGACGGGTAAACACCATATATTTT	CASSSFQGRVNTIYF
TRBV5-1	13	TRBJ2-7	few	.	TGCGCCAGCAGCTTGGCCCCGGCGGACGGGCAGTACTTC	CASSLAPADGQYF
TRBV20-1	14	TRBJ2-7	few	.	TGCAGTGCGCCCGCTAGCGCCTCATTCTACGAGCAGTACTTC	CSAPASASFYEQYF
TRBV5-1	14	TRBJ1-2	many	TRBD1	TGCGCCAGCAGCCCGGGACAGGGGGCAGGGGGCTACACCTTC	CASSPGQGAGGYTF
TRBV11-2	15	TRBJ2-3	.	TRBD2	TGTGCCAGCCCTAGTTTAGCGGGGGGCACAGATACGCAGTATTTT	CASPSLAGGTDTQYF
TRBV4-2	15	TRBJ1-3	.	.	TGTGCCAGCAGCCAGCCTCGGACCGCTGGAAACACCATATATTTT	CASSQPRTAGNTIYF
TRBV5-4	15	TRBJ2-1	.	TRBD2	TGTGCCAGCAGCCCAGCGGGAGAGAACTACAATGAGCAGTTCTTC	CASSPAGENYNEQFF
TRBV6-1	17	TRBJ2-7	.	.	TGTGCCAGCAGTGAACTACCGGACAGCTTCAGCTCCTACGAGCAGTACTTC	CASSELPDSFSSYEQYF
TRBV9	12	TRBJ2-3	many	.	TGTGCCAGCAGCGGGAGAACAGATACGCAGTATTTT	CASSGRTDTQYF
TRBV11-2	16	TRBJ2-7	many	.	TGTGCCAGCAGCCCGATAGCCCGTCAGGGACGATACGAGCAGTACTTC	CASSPIARQGRYEQYF
TRBV6-1	13	TRBJ1-1	few	.	TGTGCCAGCACCCTCAGTCCGAACACTGAAGCTTTCTTT	CASTLSPNTEAFF
TRBV5-1	15	TRBJ1-1	.	TRBD1	TGCGCCAGCAGCCCTGGTGGCAGGGGGCGAACTGAAGCTTTCTTT	CASSPGGRGRTEAFF
TRBV6-6	15	TRBJ1-3	.	.	TGTGCCAGCAGTTACGTCCCGGGACGAGGGAACACCATATATTTT	CASSYVPGRGNTIYF
TRBV20-1	12	TRBJ2-2	few	.	TGCAGTGCCCCTGGACTGCTCGGGGAGCTGTTTTTT	CSAPGLLGELFF
TRBV6-5	16	TRBJ2-3	many	TRBD2	TGTGCCAGCAGTTACGGTCTAGCGGGATCCACAGATACGCAGTATTTT	CASSYGLAGSTDTQYF